The 6 T cell receptor beta chains below all came from one sample that was sequenced in a study of cytomegalovirus exposure and HLA in healthy donors. The PCR contained 60 Vbeta and 13 Jbeta primers. Repertoires were generated with immunoSEQ multiplex PCR, while TCRdb's copy carries only in-frame clones and drops some. The sample includes approximately 88,000 clones, under 80% of them seen just once. Sequences were obtained from PBMCs. These receptors all come from a male donor in good health and CMV-seronegative.

The chain combines TRBV18 with TRBJ1-5; 9 bases are shared with TRBD1. The junction had 5 bases not matched to a gene; V was cut back by 3 bases and J by 5 bases. The CDR3 is 15 residues long. CDR1 and CDR2 from the germline V gene are KGHSH and LQKENI. CDR3 residues: CASSPVTGGDQPQHF. As DNA, the CDR3 is TGTGCCAGCTCACCCGTGACAGGGGGGGATCAGCCCCAGCATTTT.

The J gene is TRBJ1-3, the V gene TRBV7-2; possible D gene TRBD1, 5 bases. Germline-derived CDR1 and CDR2 are SGHTA and FQGNSA. Trimming removed 1 base from V and 0 bases from J, with 7 bases in between. CDR3 size: 15 residues. The CDR3 spells CASSLGQSSGNTIYF. As DNA, the CDR3 is TGTGCCAGCAGCTTAGGACAGAGCTCTGGAAACACCATATATTTT. The full variable domain, in which reference TRBV7-2 and TRBJ1-3 provide the parts outside the CDR3, is GAGVSQSPSNKVTEKGKDVELRCDPISGHTALYWYRQSLGQGLEFLIYFQGNSAPDKSGLPSDRFSAERTGGSVSTLTIQRTQQEDSAVYLCASSLGQSSGNTIYFGEGSWLTVV.

The chain recombines TRBV7-2 with TRBJ2-7; 8 bases match TRBD1. CDR1 is SGHTA, CDR2 FQGNSA, per germline. The CDR3 consists of 13 residues. The V gene end was trimmed by 5 bases and the J gene end by 4 bases; junction bases not matched to a gene: 4. CDR3 coding DNA: TGTGCCAGCAGCGGGGGACAGGCGTACGAGCAGTACTTC. Its translation is CASSGGQAYEQYF. Complete variable domain (other parts from reference TRBV7-2 and TRBJ2-7): GAGVSQSPSNKVTEKGKDVELRCDPISGHTALYWYRQSLGQGLEFLIYFQGNSAPDKSGLPSDRFSAERTGGSVSTLTIQRTQQEDSAVYLCASSGGQAYEQYFGPGTRLTVT.

This chain uses TRBV7-6 with TRBJ2-7; 9 nucleotides agree with TRBD1. CDR3 length: 16 amino acids. The junction had 7 bases not matched to a gene; V was cut back by 1 base and J by 3 bases. From germline, CDR1 is SGHVS and CDR2 FNYEAQ. CDR3 bases: TGTGCCAGCAGCTTAGGCTGGTCGACAGGGGGCTACGAGCAGTACTTC. Its translation: CASSLGWSTGGYEQYF.

This clone has a single count. V usage is TRBV5-4 and J usage is TRBJ2-7; the match to TRBD2 covers 7 bases. The CDR3 length is 15 residues. The V gene end was trimmed by 3 bases and the J gene end by 3 bases; junction bases not matched to a gene: 9. Germline V gives CDR1 SGHNT, CDR2 YYREEE (reference sequence). CDR3 DNA sequence: TGTGCCAGCAGCTCCCAAACCGGCGGGGGCTACGAGCAGTACTTC. It specifies CASSSQTGGGYEQYF.

The chain recombines TRBV7-9 with TRBJ2-2; TRBD1 might be the D (6 bases). The CDR3 contains 16 residues. Trimming left V 1 base short and J 5 bases short, with 14 bases between. From germline, CDR1 is SEHNR and CDR2 FQNEAQ (reference sequence). CDR3 bases: TGTGCCAGCAGCTTAGGCCAGGGGTCCTTAACCGGGGAGCTGTTTTTT. Its protein is CASSLGQGSLTGELFF.